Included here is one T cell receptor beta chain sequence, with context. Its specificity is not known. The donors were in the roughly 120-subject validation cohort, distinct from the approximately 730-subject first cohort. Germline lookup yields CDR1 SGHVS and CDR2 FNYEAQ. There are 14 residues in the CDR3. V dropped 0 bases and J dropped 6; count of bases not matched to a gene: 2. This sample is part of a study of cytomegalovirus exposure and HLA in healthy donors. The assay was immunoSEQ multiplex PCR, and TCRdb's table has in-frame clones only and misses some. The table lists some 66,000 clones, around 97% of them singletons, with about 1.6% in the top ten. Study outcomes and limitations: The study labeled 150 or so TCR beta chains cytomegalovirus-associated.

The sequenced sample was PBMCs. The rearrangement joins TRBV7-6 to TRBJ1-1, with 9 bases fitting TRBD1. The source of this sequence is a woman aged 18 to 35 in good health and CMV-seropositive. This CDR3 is CASSLAGQGAEAFF. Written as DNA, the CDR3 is TGTGCCAGCAGCTTAGCGGGACAGGGAGCTGAAGCTTTCTTT.